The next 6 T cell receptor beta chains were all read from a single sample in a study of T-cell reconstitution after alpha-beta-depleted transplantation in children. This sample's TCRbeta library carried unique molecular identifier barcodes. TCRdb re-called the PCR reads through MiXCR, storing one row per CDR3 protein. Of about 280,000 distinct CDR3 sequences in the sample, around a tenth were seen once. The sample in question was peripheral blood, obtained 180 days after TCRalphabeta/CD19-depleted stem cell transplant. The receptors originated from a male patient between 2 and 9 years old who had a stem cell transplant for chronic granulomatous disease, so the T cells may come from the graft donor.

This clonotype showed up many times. The CDR3 nucleotides read TGCAGTAACAAGCCCGAGACAGGAGGCAAGGCAGATACGCAGTATTTT. Protein sequence: CSNKPETGGKADTQYF. The chain couples TRBV20-1 to TRBJ2-3, with D perhaps matching TRBD1 (6 bases). Germline CDR1 is DFQATT and CDR2 is SNEGSKA (reference sequence). The CDR3 is 16 amino acids. Trimming removed 8 bases at V and 4 bases at J, with 25 bases between.

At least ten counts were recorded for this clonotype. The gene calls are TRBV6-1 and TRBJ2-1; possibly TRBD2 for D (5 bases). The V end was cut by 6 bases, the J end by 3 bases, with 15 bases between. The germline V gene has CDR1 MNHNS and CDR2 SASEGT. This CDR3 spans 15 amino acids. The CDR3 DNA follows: TGTGCCAGCAGCCTCCGGGGAAACTACTACAATGAGCAGTTCTTC. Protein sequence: CASSLRGNYYNEQFF.

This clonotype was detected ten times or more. The CDR3 protein is CASSWRGPHNEQFF. CDR3 in DNA: TGCGCCAGCAGCTGGAGGGGGCCACACAATGAGCAGTTCTTC. The chain carries TRBV5-1 and TRBJ2-1, with a tentative D call TRBD1 (7 bases). The V gene's germline CDR1 is SGHRS and CDR2 YFSETQ. The CDR3 extends over 14 amino acids. V lost 3 bases, J lost 5 bases, and 12 bases lay in between.

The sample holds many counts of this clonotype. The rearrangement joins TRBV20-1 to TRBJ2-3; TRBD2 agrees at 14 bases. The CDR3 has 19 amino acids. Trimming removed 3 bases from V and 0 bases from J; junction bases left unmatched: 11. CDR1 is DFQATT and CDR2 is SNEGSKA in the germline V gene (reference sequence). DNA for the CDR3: TGCAGTGCTAGTCGCCCGGGACTAGCGGGGGTTACTAGCACAGATACGCAGTATTTT. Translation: CSASRPGLAGVTSTDTQYF.

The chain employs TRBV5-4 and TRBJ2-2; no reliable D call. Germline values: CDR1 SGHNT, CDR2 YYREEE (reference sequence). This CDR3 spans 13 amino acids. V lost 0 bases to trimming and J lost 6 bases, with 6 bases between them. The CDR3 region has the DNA TGTGCCAGCAGCTTGGGTTGGGCCGGGGAGCTGTTTTTT. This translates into CASSLGWAGELFF.

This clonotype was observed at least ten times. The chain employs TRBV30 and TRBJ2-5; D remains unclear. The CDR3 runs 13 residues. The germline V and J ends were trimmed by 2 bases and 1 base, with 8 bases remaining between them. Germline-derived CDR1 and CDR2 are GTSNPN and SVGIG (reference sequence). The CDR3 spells CAWSRSAQETQYF. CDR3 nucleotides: TGTGCCTGGAGTCGGTCAGCCCAAGAGACCCAGTACTTC.